The 29 T cell receptor beta chains presented below share a single source sample, sequenced in a study of shared clonotypes between healthy human individuals. The method was immunoSEQ multiplex PCR; TCRdb's version includes in-frame clones alone and lacks a portion of them. The table records some 2 million clones, roughly 95% of them present only once. The sequencing sample was made of naive CD4+ T cells sorted from blood. Subset noted: CD45RA+ positively selected. The origin of the receptors is a man younger than 35 in good health.

CDR3 DNA: TGTGCCAGCAAGACTGGGGGCGAGCAGTACTTC. Translating gives CASKTGGEQYF. The rearrangement joins TRBV27 to TRBJ2-7, with D perhaps assigned TRBD1 or TRBD2 (5 bases each). CDR1 and CDR2 from the germline V gene are MNHEY and SMNVEV (reference sequence). The CDR3 sequence is 11 residues long. The V and J ends lost 7 bases and 6 bases respectively, with 10 bases between them.

The V and J genes are TRBV5-1 and TRBJ1-1, with TRBD1 matching 9 bases. V dropped 4 bases and J dropped 3; count of bases not matched to a gene: 7. Germline CDR1 SGHRS, CDR2 YFSETQ. The CDR3 is 15 residues long. As DNA, the CDR3 is TGCGCCAGCAGCGTCAGGGACAGGGTGGACACTGAAGCTTTCTTT. Translated: CASSVRDRVDTEAFF.

Of note for this clone: Other DNA sequences in the same sample also yield this CDR3. The chain carries TRBV6-5 and TRBJ2-5; TRBD2 matches at 9 bases. The V gene's germline CDR1 is MNHEY and CDR2 SVGAGI. Trimming took 6 bases from V and 4 from J; bases not matched to a gene: 9. CDR3 length: 15 residues. CDR3 in DNA: TGTGCCAGCAGCTATAGCGGGGGAGGAGGAGAGACCCAGTACTTC. This translates into CASSYSGGGGETQYF.

The chain joins TRBV4-1 to TRBJ1-2, with a possible D match to TRBD1 (5 bases). Germline V gives CDR1 MGHRA, CDR2 YSYEKL. The germline V and J ends were trimmed by 3 bases and 2 bases, with 10 bases remaining between them. The CDR3 totals 14 residues. The CDR3 bases are TGCGCCAGCAGCCAGAGGGAGGGGAACTATGGCTACACCTTC. It encodes CASSQREGNYGYTF.

The chain is built from TRBV28 and TRBJ2-5, with 14 bases that match TRBD2. The CDR3 consists of 14 residues. CDR1 and CDR2 from the germline V gene are MDHEN and SYDVKM. V was clipped by 8 bases and J by 11 bases; unmatched bases: 10. The DNA of the CDR3 is TGTGCCAGCGCAAGGGGACTAGCGGGGGACCCACAGTACTTC. It yields the protein CASARGLAGDPQYF.

This clone appeared a single time. The chain combines TRBV28 with TRBJ2-5; 9 nucleotides line up with TRBD2. The CDR3 extends over 14 amino acids. V dropped 3 bases and J dropped 2; count of bases not matched to a gene: 1. Germline V gives CDR1 MDHEN, CDR2 SYDVKM. CDR3 in amino acids: CASSFAGGQETQYF. The CDR3 DNA reads as TGTGCCAGCAGTTTTGCGGGGGGGCAAGAGACCCAGTACTTC.

The gene calls are TRBV2 and TRBJ1-4; TRBD1 is a possible D gene (5 bases). The length of the CDR3 is 18 residues. The ends were cut back, 5 bases at V and 3 bases at J, with 22 bases in the middle. Looked up from germline, CDR1 is SNHLY and CDR2 is FYNNEI. CDR3 sequence: CASSRSDRSGGSNEKLFF. DNA for the CDR3: TGTGCCAGCAGTCGCTCCGACCGTTCGGGGGGATCTAATGAAAAACTGTTTTTT.

This clone was counted once. The chain has TRBV18 and TRBJ2-4; possible D gene TRBD1, 6 bases. Trimming took 3 bases from V and 2 from J, leaving 14 bases between them. This CDR3 region has 16 residues. The germline V gene encodes CDR1 KGHSH and CDR2 LQKENI. Here the CDR3 reads CASSPPQGRTKNIQYF. The CDR3 DNA is TGTGCCAGCTCACCCCCACAGGGACGGACCAAAAACATTCAGTACTTC. Full variable domain (outside the CDR3, taken from reference TRBV18 and TRBJ2-4): NAGVMQNPRHLVRRRGQEARLRCSPMKGHSHVYWYRQLPEEGLKFMVYLQKENIIDESGMPKERFSAEFPKEGPSILRIQQVVRGDSAAYFCASSPPQGRTKNIQYFGAGTRLSVL.

The chain uses TRBV5-4 and TRBJ2-2; TRBD1 aligns across 8 bases. The CDR3 sequence is 16 residues long. The V gene end was trimmed by 1 base and the J gene end by 4 bases; junction bases not matched to a gene: 6. The germline V gene encodes CDR1 SGHNT and CDR2 YYREEE (reference sequence). CDR3: CASSLFDRGPTGELFF. The CDR3 DNA reads as TGTGCCAGCAGCTTGTTTGACAGGGGACCCACCGGGGAGCTGTTTTTT. Combining the CDR3 with reference TRBV5-4 and TRBJ2-2 gives the whole variable domain ETGVTQSPTHLIKTRGQQVTLRCSSQSGHNTVSWYQQALGQGPQFIFQYYREEENGRGNFPPRFSGLQFPNYSSELNVNALELDDSALYLCASSLFDRGPTGELFFGEGSRLTVL.

The sample holds one count of this clone. J is TRBJ1-1 and V is TRBV18, with a weak D call TRBD1 (6 bases). There are 14 residues in the CDR3. Germline lookup yields CDR1 KGHSH and CDR2 LQKENI. With 3 bases removed from V and 10 bases from J, the gap between germline ends came to 18 bases. CDR3 amino acids: CASSPTGRGERAFF. In DNA, the CDR3 is TGTGCCAGCTCACCCACCGGCAGGGGCGAAAGAGCTTTCTTT.

The V gene is TRBV7-2, the J gene TRBJ2-3; D is perhaps TRBD2 (5 bases). V lost 6 bases, J lost 2 bases, and 12 bases lay in between. In germline, CDR1 is SGHTA, CDR2 FQGNSA. CDR3 length equals 14 residues. CDR3 region: CASSPGLPTDTQYF. The CDR3 DNA follows: TGTGCCAGCAGTCCCGGACTCCCCACAGATACGCAGTATTTT.

The chain couples TRBV5-1 to TRBJ1-5; D uncertain. V was shortened by 4 bases and J by 6 bases, with 11 bases between the two germline ends. Germline V lookup: CDR1 SGHRS, CDR2 YFSETQ. This CDR3 has 13 amino acids. This chain's CDR3 is CASSPQGPQPQHF. Written as DNA, the CDR3 is TGCGCCAGCAGCCCACAAGGGCCTCAGCCCCAGCATTTT. The whole variable domain, filled in from reference TRBV5-1 and TRBJ1-5, reads KAGVTQTPRYLIKTRGQQVTLSCSPISGHRSVSWYQQTPGQGLQFLFEYFSETQRNKGNFPGRFSGRQFSNSRSEMNVSTLELGDSALYLCASSPQGPQPQHFGDGTRLSIL.

The chain uses TRBV29-1 and TRBJ1-3, with D unresolved. The CDR3 is made up of 11 amino acids. V was pared by 7 bases and J by 7 bases, with 11 bases between. Germline V gene sequence: CDR1 SQVTM, CDR2 ANQGSEA. The CDR3: CSASVGNTIYF. CDR3 DNA sequence: TGCAGCGCCTCAGTTGGGAACACCATATATTTT.

The chain recombines TRBV6-5 with TRBJ1-1; unclear D gene. The germline V gene has CDR1 MNHEY and CDR2 SVGAGI. The V end was cut by 7 bases, the J end by 4 bases, with 16 bases between. The CDR3 is made up of 14 amino acids. This CDR3 is CASKEARKSTEAFF. CDR3 in DNA: TGTGCCAGCAAAGAAGCCAGGAAGAGCACTGAAGCTTTCTTT.

This chain uses TRBV7-2 with TRBJ2-7; D possibly uses TRBD1 or TRBD2 (5 bases each). This CDR3 is built from 16 residues. V lost 1 base, J lost 4 bases, and 17 bases lay in between. Germline CDR1 reads SGHTA; CDR2 reads FQGNSA. Written as DNA, the CDR3 is TGTGCCAGCAGCTTAGAGATGCTGGGGGTCGAGTACGAGCAGTACTTC. Its protein is CASSLEMLGVEYEQYF.

The chain recombines TRBV27 with TRBJ1-2, with TRBD1 matching 8 bases. The CDR3 runs to 15 residues. Germline CDR1 MNHEY, CDR2 SMNVEV (reference sequence). The trim removed 6 bases at V and 4 bases at J, leaving 10 bases unmatched. In DNA form, the CDR3 reads TGTGCCAGCAGCCTGGACAGGGACTACACCTATGGCTACACCTTC. Its translation: CASSLDRDYTYGYTF.

The chain's CDR3 is CASSQDLGVNGELFF. The CDR3 region has the DNA TGCGCCAGCAGCCAGGACCTGGGAGTTAACGGGGAGCTGTTTTTT. The chain employs TRBV4-3 and TRBJ2-2; perhaps TRBD2 as D (5 bases). V dropped 3 bases and J dropped 7 bases, with 15 bases sitting between them. CDR1 is LGHNA and CDR2 is YSLEER in the germline V gene. The CDR3 length is 15 residues.

This chain links TRBV11-2 with TRBJ2-3, with 9 positions matching TRBD2. The CDR3 has 17 residues. CDR1 SGHAT and CDR2 FQNNGV come from the germline V gene. With 2 bases clipped from V and 3 bases from J, the junction kept 9 bases outside the gene matches. The CDR3 is CASSLTGGRASTDTQYF. The CDR3 DNA follows: TGTGCCAGCAGCTTAACCGGCGGGAGGGCCTCTACAGATACGCAGTATTTT.

J is TRBJ2-1 and V is TRBV10-3; 12 bases map to TRBD2. This CDR3 is built from 14 residues. V lost 5 bases to trimming and J lost 5 bases; unmatched junction nucleotides: 1. The V gene's germline CDR1 is ENHRY and CDR2 SYGVKD. The CDR3 spells CAISLAGGNNEQFF. The CDR3 DNA reads as TGTGCCATCAGTCTAGCGGGAGGGAACAATGAGCAGTTCTTC.

A note on this clone: Other nucleotide sequences in the sample specify the same CDR3. V gene TRBV10-3 combines with J gene TRBJ2-2; D gene unclear. The V and J ends lost 6 bases and 1 base respectively, with 3 bases between them. Per the germline V gene, CDR1 is ENHRY and CDR2 is SYGVKD. The CDR3 loop spans 12 amino acids. The DNA for the CDR3 is TGTGCCATCAGCCAGAACACCGGGGAGCTGTTTTTT. This sequence encodes CAISQNTGELFF.

This clone was recorded only once. This CDR3 is also generated by other DNA sequences in the sample. The chain uses TRBV6-1 and TRBJ2-5; 7 bases are shared with TRBD1. With V trimmed by 1 base and J by 1 base, 3 bases remained unmatched. The CDR3 is 15 residues long. The germline V gene has CDR1 MNHNS and CDR2 SASEGT. CDR3 amino acids: CASSEGGTVQETQYF. CDR3 nucleotides: TGTGCCAGCAGTGAAGGGGGGACAGTCCAAGAGACCCAGTACTTC.

The rearrangement uses TRBV4-1 and TRBJ2-2, with D perhaps matching TRBD2 (7 bases). With 3 bases removed from V and 3 bases from J, the gap between germline ends came to 11 bases. The CDR3 totals 15 residues. The germline gives CDR1 MGHRA, CDR2 YSYEKL. DNA of the CDR3: TGCGCCAGCAGCCATAGGGGGGGTGACACCGGGGAGCTGTTTTTT. Residues: CASSHRGGDTGELFF.

The rearrangement joins TRBV6-1 to TRBJ1-4, with 7 nucleotides matching TRBD1. Trimming took 1 base from V and 4 from J; bases not matched to a gene: 3. Germline lookup yields CDR1 MNHNS and CDR2 SASEGT. CDR3 length: 15 residues. CDR3 DNA: TGTGCCAGCAGTGAAGGACAGGGCGATAATGAAAAACTGTTTTTT. It is translated as CASSEGQGDNEKLFF.

In regard to this clone: The junction departs from the called germline gene at one end, perhaps through a read error. V gene TRBV14 combines with J gene TRBJ1-1; TRBD1 is a possible D gene (6 bases). Germline values: CDR1 SGHDN, CDR2 FVKESK. The CDR3 is 13 residues long. CDR3 DNA: TGTGCCAGCAGACAAGGGGGAAACCTGGGAGCTTTCTTT. It yields the protein CASRQGGNLGAFF. Filled out from reference TRBV14 and TRBJ1-1, the complete variable domain reads EAGVTQFPSHSVIEKGQTVTLRCDPISGHDNLYWYRRVMGKEIKFLLHFVKESKQDESGMPNNRFLAERTGGTYSTLKVQPAELEDSGVYFCASRQGGNLGAFFGQGTRLTVV.

The table lists this clone with a count of one. The CDR3 DNA follows: TGCGCCAGCAGCTTGACCCTTACAGGGTTCTATGGCTACACCTTC. Protein product: CASSLTLTGFYGYTF. The chain combines TRBV5-1 with TRBJ1-2, with D perhaps matching TRBD1 (6 bases). CDR3 size: 15 residues. Trimming left V 1 base short and J 4 bases short, with 14 bases between. Germline CDR1 reads SGHRS; CDR2 reads YFSETQ.

The V and J genes are TRBV5-1 and TRBJ1-4, with TRBD1 as a possible D gene (5 bases). This CDR3 comprises 15 residues. CDR1 and CDR2 from the germline V gene are SGHRS and YFSETQ. The ends were cut back, 6 bases at V and 3 bases at J, with 15 bases in the middle. The DNA for the CDR3 is TGCGCCAGCACACCCGGGGGGTCAGCTAATGAAAAACTGTTTTTT. This translates into CASTPGGSANEKLFF.

As to this clone: The sample holds other DNA sequences that translate to the same CDR3. The chain carries TRBV9 and TRBJ1-1; no reliable D call. The CDR3 spans 14 residues. Trimming removed 0 bases from V and 0 bases from J, with 6 bases in between. Germline-derived CDR1 and CDR2 are SGDLS and YYNGEE. The DNA of the CDR3 is TGTGCCAGCAGCGTAGGAGGTATGAACACTGAAGCTTTCTTT. Its protein is CASSVGGMNTEAFF.

The chain is built from TRBV14 and TRBJ2-5; D gene unclear. This CDR3 spans 13 amino acids. V was cut by 1 base and J by 5 bases, with 8 bases left in between. In germline, CDR1 is SGHDN, CDR2 FVKESK. The CDR3 bases are TGTGCCAGCAGCCAAGGGATGTGGGAGACCCAGTACTTC. Protein sequence: CASSQGMWETQYF.

The chain uses TRBV10-3 and TRBJ1-4; D gene unclear. CDR1 and CDR2 (germline): ENHRY, SYGVKD. The length of the CDR3 is 16 residues. V was cut by 4 bases and J by 4 bases, with 16 bases left in between. The CDR3 nucleotides are TGTGCCATCAGTGCCGACACCGGCACCTTTAATGAAAAACTGTTTTTT. Translation gives CAISADTGTFNEKLFF.